The clone carrying this TCR beta chain was recorded only once. Study processing details: By means of reference gene primer amplification, nucleated cell counts were estimated. Profiled with immunoSEQ multiplex PCR; TCRdb holds only in-frame clones, not every one. The D gene and trimming were derived from the DNA, and the V and J assignments and clone size from that table. Among over 80,000 clones listed, about four fifths were seen once. From germline, CDR1 is SGHDT and CDR2 YYEEEE. This CDR3 comprises 14 residues. Trimming cost V 4 bases and J 2 bases, with 12 bases left between them. This entry comes from a study of blood T cell repertoires in COVID-19. Study information: The United States, Italy and Spain were the sources of the acute and convalescent COVID-19 samples. From T cells, B-cell-depleted T cells, or PBMCs came the material, which was cDNA or gDNA.

Specimen: peripheral blood. V gene TRBV5-6 combines with J gene TRBJ1-2; perhaps TRBD1 as D (6 bases). This clonotype was obtained from a woman of 80 years or more with active or convalescent COVID-19. CDR3 amino acids: CASSTGQQNYGYTF. The CDR3 DNA reads as TGTGCCAGCAGCACCGGACAGCAGAACTATGGCTACACCTTC.